The clone carrying this TCR beta chain was detected ten times or more. In the library, individual cDNA molecules carried attached unique molecular identifiers. TCRdb itself ran the 5' RACE reads through MiXCR, one entry per CDR3 protein. Found here are under 95,000 distinct CDR3 sequences, around 12% of them singletons; the top ten hold 3.5% to 5.5%. This specimen comes from a study of early T cells in non-severe SARS-CoV-2 infection. V was clipped by 0 bases and J by 2 bases, with 4 bases between them. The CDR3 length is 13 residues. Per the germline V gene, CDR1 is SGHRS and CDR2 is YFSETQ. Sequenced input: whole blood. This chain links TRBV5-1 with TRBJ2-3; D is uncertain. This clonotype originated in an adult who was a healthcare worker with PCR-confirmed SARS-CoV-2 infection or an uninfected control (not recorded which). The CDR3, as DNA: TGCGCCAGCAGCTTGGGGACCACAGATACGCAGTATTTT. Amino acids: CASSLGTTDTQYF.